The clone carrying this T cell receptor beta chain was recorded a few times. The antigen is not known. Researchers reported that TCR beta cDNA libraries carried unique molecular identifiers. Out of about 0.95 to 10 million T cells, a few hundred thousand cDNA molecules were generated. Each CDR3 protein gets one entry after TCRdb re-called the PCR reads with MiXCR. The data hold 820,000 or so distinct CDR3 sequences, with 53% observed a single time. This sample is part of a study of post-analysis software for immune sequencing data. Overall study context: Patients with relapsing-remitting, secondary progressive and progressive-relapsing multiple sclerosis courses were all represented. Whole-study findings and limits: Elevated frequency relative to controls characterized 4 or 5 TRBV segments in patients, TRBV5-6, TRBV5-1 and TRBV20-1 among them. Batch-mates among the samples co-clustered strongly by F measure. Multiple sclerosis patients had significantly lower normalized Chao1 diversity than controls.

The germline V gene has CDR1 SGHTA and CDR2 FQGNSA. V was pared by 0 bases and J by 7 bases, with 10 bases of the junction left unmatched. CDR3 length: 17 residues. This chain joins TRBV7-2 and TRBJ2-5; TRBD2 matches 11 bases. Source material: blood. The receptor's source is a girl under 18 with multiple sclerosis. CDR3 in DNA: TGTGCCAGCAGCTTAGCGTTAGGGCTAGCGGGGGGTGGGACCCAGTACTTC. This codes for CASSLALGLAGGGTQYF.